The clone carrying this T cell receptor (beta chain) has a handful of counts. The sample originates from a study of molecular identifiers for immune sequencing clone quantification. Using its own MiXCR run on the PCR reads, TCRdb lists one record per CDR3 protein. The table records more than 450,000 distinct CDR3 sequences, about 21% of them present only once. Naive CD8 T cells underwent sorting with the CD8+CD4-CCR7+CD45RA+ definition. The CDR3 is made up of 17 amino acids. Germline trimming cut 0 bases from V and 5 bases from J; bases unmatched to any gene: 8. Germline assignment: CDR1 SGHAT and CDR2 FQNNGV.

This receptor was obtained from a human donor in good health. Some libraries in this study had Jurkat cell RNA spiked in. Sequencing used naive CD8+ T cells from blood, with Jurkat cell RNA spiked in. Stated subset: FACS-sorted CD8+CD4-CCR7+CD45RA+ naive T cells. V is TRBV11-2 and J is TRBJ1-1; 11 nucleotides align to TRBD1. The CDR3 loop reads CASSLERTGGARTEAFF. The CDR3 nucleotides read TGTGCCAGCAGCTTAGAAAGGACAGGGGGCGCGAGGACTGAAGCTTTCTTT.